Listed below are T cell receptor beta chains from one sample, sequenced in a study of beta chain features in type 1 diabetes. Clones were sequenced by immunoSEQ multiplex PCR, and TCRdb holds only the in-frame ones, with some missing. Found here are roughly 730,000 clones, 13% of them singletons; the top ten hold 0.02% to 0.025%. Sequencing was done on a sample of naive CD4+ T cells from blood. The receptors shown here come from a man aged 18 to 35 with type 1 diabetes. CDR3s include the opening cysteine and the closing phenylalanine or tryptophan. The order of the fields is V gene, D gene, clone size, J gene, CDR3 protein, CDR3 DNA. A D gene is named only where the DNA matches it firmly. Only part of the rows carry a size: once, few, many, or a class if the clone is expanded.

TRBV7-2	TRBD1	few	TRBJ2-2	CASSPHGQGIPGELFF	TGTGCCAGCAGCCCCCACGGACAGGGAATCCCCGGGGAGCTGTTTTTT
TRBV11-3	TRBD1	-	TRBJ2-5	CASSSGQAQETQYF	TGTGCCAGCAGCTCCGGACAGGCACAAGAGACCCAGTACTTC
TRBV25-1	-	-	TRBJ1-2	CASSDGLQNGYTF	TGTGCCAGCAGTGACGGACTTCAGAATGGCTACACCTTC
TRBV5-4	-	-	TRBJ2-1	CATQDTLGGNEQFF	TGTGCCACCCAGGACACACTAGGGGGGAATGAGCAGTTCTTC
TRBV7-3	-	-	TRBJ1-1	CASSRRANTEAFF	TGTGCCAGCAGCCGACGAGCGAACACTGAAGCTTTCTTT
TRBV4-1	-	-	TRBJ2-1	CASSQDVDSNYNEQFF	TGCGCCAGCAGCCAAGATGTGGACAGCAACTACAATGAGCAGTTCTTC
TRBV18	-	-	TRBJ2-3	CASSPPIGAGTDTQYF	TGTGCCAGCTCACCCCCAATTGGGGCTGGCACAGATACGCAGTATTTT
TRBV30	-	few	TRBJ1-6	CAWSVRGSSYNSPLHF	TGTGCCTGGAGTGTACGGGGGAGCTCCTATAATTCACCCCTCCACTTT
TRBV10-3	TRBD2	few	TRBJ2-5	CAISGDYTWETQYF	TGTGCCATCAGTGGGGACTATACATGGGAGACCCAGTACTTC
TRBV6-5	-	few	TRBJ1-6	CASSYTSRGPNSPLHF	TGTGCCAGCAGTTACACATCGCGGGGGCCTAATTCACCCCTCCACTTT
TRBV25-1	-	few	TRBJ2-7	CASSDSNLGDLSYEQYF	TGTGCCAGCAGTGATTCGAACCTAGGGGACCTGTCCTACGAGCAGTACTTC
TRBV29-1	TRBD2	few	TRBJ2-3	CSVESLAGGLDTQYF	TGCAGCGTTGAAAGTCTGGCGGGGGGGCTGGATACGCAGTATTTT
TRBV19	TRBD2	few	TRBJ2-1	CATQGTSGGYNEQFF	TGTGCCACCCAGGGAACTAGCGGGGGCTACAATGAGCAGTTCTTC
TRBV27	TRBD1	few	TRBJ2-4	CASSARTGGYGNIQYF	TGTGCCAGCAGTGCCCGAACAGGGGGCTACGGAAACATTCAGTACTTC
TRBV5-1	TRBD1	few	TRBJ2-7	CASSNGQAASYEQYF	TGCGCCAGCAGCAACGGACAGGCGGCTTCCTACGAGCAGTACTTC
TRBV7-2	-	few	TRBJ2-5	CASSSGGGQETQYF	TGTGCCAGCAGCTCCGGCGGAGGGCAAGAGACCCAGTACTTC
TRBV18	-	once	TRBJ1-2	CASSPRRADYGYTF	TGTGCCAGCTCACCACGAAGGGCCGACTATGGCTACACCTTC